This T cell receptor beta chain was profiled in a study of blood T cell repertoires in COVID-19. Some clones are missing from TCRdb's copy, which holds only in-frame ones; the method was immunoSEQ multiplex PCR. The sample has approximately 250,000 clones; over 70% are singletons. The CDR3 sequence is 16 residues long. Germline V gene data show CDR1 as SGHRS and CDR2 as YFSETQ. V shed 3 bases and J shed 2 bases, with 15 bases lying between them. This sequence joins TRBV5-1 and TRBJ2-1; perhaps TRBD2 as D (5 bases). The source material was peripheral blood. The sequence came from a woman between 65 and 79 years old with COVID-19, enrolled during active disease. The DNA for the CDR3 is TGCGCCAGCAGCTCACGGGGTCCAGGCCCCTACAATGAGCAGTTCTTC. Its protein is CASSSRGPGPYNEQFF.